One sample yielded the 12 T cell receptor beta chains listed below, sequenced in a study of early T cells in non-severe SARS-CoV-2 infection. TCRdb used MiXCR to reprocess the 5' RACE reads, holding one entry per CDR3 protein. This table holds more than 35,000 distinct CDR3 sequences, approximately 5% found once. What was sequenced was whole blood. Receptors were obtained from an adult who was a healthcare worker with PCR-confirmed SARS-CoV-2 infection or an uninfected control (not recorded which).

This clonotype was counted at least ten times. V usage is TRBV7-3 and J usage is TRBJ2-1, with TRBD2 matching over 9 bases. V shed 0 bases, J shed 9 bases, and the junction held 6 bases outside the gene matches. Germline loops: CDR1 SGHTA, CDR2 FQGTGA. CDR3 length: 15 residues. The CDR3 loop reads CASSLTGSGSREQFF. For the CDR3, the DNA is TGTGCCAGCAGCTTAACAGGTAGCGGGAGCCGTGAGCAGTTCTTC.

This clonotype came up many times. The chain links TRBV29-1 to TRBJ2-3; D possibly matches TRBD1 or TRBD2 (5 bases each). V was trimmed by 0 bases and J by 6 bases, leaving 16 bases between them. This CDR3 contains 15 residues. Germline assignment: CDR1 SQVTM and CDR2 ANQGSEA. CDR3 bases: TGCAGCGTTGAAGATGCCACCCCGAGGGGTGATACGCAGTATTTT. Protein sequence: CSVEDATPRGDTQYF.

This clonotype came up many times. DNA of the CDR3: TGTGCCATCAAAGGACAGCCTGGTGATACGCAGTATTTT. Encoded protein: CAIKGQPGDTQYF. The chain couples TRBV10-3 to TRBJ2-3, with D perhaps TRBD1 (6 bases). Trimming shortened V by 7 bases and J by 6 bases, and 14 bases separated the two germline ends. The CDR3 consists of 13 residues. Germline V lookup: CDR1 ENHRY, CDR2 SYGVKD.

This clonotype was observed a few times. V usage is TRBV3-1 and J usage is TRBJ1-2, with 7 bases aligning to TRBD1. V dropped 5 bases and J dropped 1; count of bases not matched to a gene: 7. This CDR3 is built from 15 residues. Germline CDR1 LGHDT, CDR2 YNNKEL (reference sequence). The CDR3 DNA follows: TGTGCCAGCAGCGCACTGACAGGGTTTAACTATGGCTACACCTTC. Translating it yields CASSALTGFNYGYTF.

This clonotype was recorded a few times. The chain links TRBV10-1 to TRBJ2-7; TRBD2 aligns across 13 bases. Germline CDR1 is WNHNN and CDR2 is SYGVQD (reference sequence). J was trimmed by 4 bases and V by 6 bases; bases with no gene match: 3. The CDR3 runs 14 residues. The DNA for the CDR3 is TGCGCCAGCAGCCCGGGACTAGCGGGGTACGAGCAGTACTTC. This gives the protein CASSPGLAGYEQYF.

This clonotype was counted ten times or more. The chain links TRBV14 to TRBJ2-7, with a tentative D call TRBD1 (6 bases). V gave up 5 bases and J gave up 7 bases, with 30 bases separating them. CDR3 length equals 18 residues. Germline V lookup: CDR1 SGHDN, CDR2 FVKESK. CDR3 region: CASSEAIHGQGILREQYF. CDR3 DNA sequence: TGTGCCAGCAGCGAAGCGATCCATGGGCAGGGGATCCTTCGGGAGCAGTACTTC.

This chain connects TRBV19 to TRBJ2-2; no reliable D call. Looked up from germline, CDR1 is LNHDA and CDR2 is SQIVND (reference sequence). The CDR3 spans 13 residues. V was cut by 8 bases and J by 1 base, with 8 bases left in between. DNA of the CDR3: TGTGCCAGTGGGAACCTGAACACCGGGGAGCTGTTTTTT. The encoded protein is CASGNLNTGELFF. Supplemented by reference TRBV19 and TRBJ2-2, the full variable domain reads DGGITQSPKYLFRKEGQNVTLSCEQNLNHDAMYWYRQDPGQGLRLIYYSQIVNDFQKGDIAEGYSVSREKKESFPLTVTSAQKNPTAFYLCASGNLNTGELFFGEGSRLTVL.

This clonotype was detected many times. V usage is TRBV4-3 and J usage is TRBJ2-2; D possibly uses TRBD1 or TRBD2 (5 bases each). This CDR3 is built from 16 residues. The V gene lost 0 bases and the J gene lost 4 bases, with 12 bases spanning the gap. In germline, CDR1 is LGHNA, CDR2 YSLEER. The CDR3 DNA reads as TGCGCCAGCAGCCAAGATGGACTCAGGGCCACCGGGGAGCTGTTTTTT. It translates to CASSQDGLRATGELFF.

A few counts support this clonotype. The chain combines TRBV24-1 with TRBJ2-1; the match to TRBD2 covers 13 bases. CDR1 KGHDR and CDR2 SFDVKD come from the germline V gene. CDR3 length: 17 residues. V lost 4 bases to trimming and J lost 7 bases; unmatched junction nucleotides: 9. The CDR3 nucleotides are TGTGCCACCAGTGAAGATCCGGGACTAGCGGGAATGAATGAGCAGTTCTTC. It codes for CATSEDPGLAGMNEQFF.

This clonotype was recorded many times. This chain joins TRBV11-3 and TRBJ1-4; D call uncertain. The CDR3 spans 15 residues. Trimming removed 0 bases from V and 8 bases from J, with 13 bases in between. Germline V CDR1 and CDR2: SGHNT, YENEEA. This chain's CDR3 is CASSLDSGHGEKLFF. The CDR3 DNA sequence: TGTGCCAGCAGCTTAGACTCAGGTCACGGAGAAAAACTGTTTTTT.

Many counts were recorded for this clonotype. This chain uses TRBV6-2 or TRBV6-3 with TRBJ1-2; D is undetermined. Germline V gene data show CDR1 as MNHEY and CDR2 as SVGEGT. Trimming shortened V by 2 bases and J by 1 base, and 17 bases separated the two germline ends. This CDR3 spans 17 amino acids. The CDR3 sequence is CASSYGVGPTLNYGYTF. The CDR3 DNA reads TGTGCCAGCAGTTACGGTGTCGGACCGACCCTTAACTATGGCTACACCTTC.

There are many counts of this clonotype. This chain links TRBV7-3 with TRBJ2-1, with D uncertain. Germline CDR1 reads SGHTA; CDR2 reads FQGTGA. The V gene lost 5 bases and the J gene lost 10 bases, with 15 bases spanning the gap. The CDR3 spans 13 residues. CDR3 nucleotide sequence: TGTGCCAGCAGCCCCGGAACCCACGGCGAGCAGTTCTTC. Translating gives CASSPGTHGEQFF.